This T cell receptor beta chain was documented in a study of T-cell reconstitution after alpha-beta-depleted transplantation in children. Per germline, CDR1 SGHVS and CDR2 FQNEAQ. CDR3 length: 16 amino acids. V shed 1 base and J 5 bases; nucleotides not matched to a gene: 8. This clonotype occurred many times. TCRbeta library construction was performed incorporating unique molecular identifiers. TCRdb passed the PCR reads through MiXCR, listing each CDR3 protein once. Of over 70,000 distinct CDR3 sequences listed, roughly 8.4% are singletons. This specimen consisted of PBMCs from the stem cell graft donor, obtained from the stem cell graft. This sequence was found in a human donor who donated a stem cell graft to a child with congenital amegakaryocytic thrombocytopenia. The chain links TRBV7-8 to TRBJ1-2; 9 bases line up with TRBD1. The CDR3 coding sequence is TGTGCCAGCAGCTTAGGACAGGGGGGGGGTGGGTATGGCTACACCTTC. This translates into CASSLGQGGGGYGYTF.